This TCR beta chain was observed in a study of beta chain features in type 1 diabetes. This clone appeared a few times. TCRB transcripts that were expressed got sequenced, as all of the isolated RNA had been reverse transcribed. Libraries were prepared by immunoSEQ multiplex PCR; TCRdb keeps only in-frame clonotypes and omits some of them. Of some 270,000 clones in the sample, approximately 8% were seen once. Each sorted population was over 98% pure. Source material: central memory CD4+ T cells from blood. This TCR was recovered from a woman aged 18 to 35 in good health.

The CDR3 bases are TGTGCCAGCAGTATACCGGGAGCCCCTGAGCAGTTCTTC. This codes for CASSIPGAPEQFF. V usage is TRBV27 and J usage is TRBJ2-1; TRBD2 might be the D (6 bases). The CDR3 is made up of 13 amino acids. Deletions cut 5 bases from V and 9 bases from J, with 14 bases between. Germline V CDR1 and CDR2: MNHEY, SMNVEV (reference sequence).